This section outlines one T cell receptor (beta chain) sequence together with its context. KT2, a clone with a known TCR, was spiked into unfractionated PBMC. KT2 cells were mixed with fixed PBMC numbers at varying ratios. This entry comes from a study of quantifying T cell responses using KT2 cells. Study in general: RNA was reverse transcribed with TCR alpha and beta constant-region primers. Estimated efficiency of the T4 ligation step was above 9% under optimum conditions.

An oligo carrying a UMI was ligated to the cDNA 3' end. The first PCR ran roughly 4 cycles with an equimolar RC1.1 and RC1.2 beta primer mix. TCRdb fed the UMI-ligation and nested PCR reads into MiXCR, producing one record per CDR3 protein. The sample comprises tens of thousands of distinct CDR3 sequences, approximately 10% of which are singletons, and 10% rests with the top ten. The CDR3 contains 15 residues. The chain combines TRBV21-1 with TRBJ2-7; TRBD1 is taken as the D call from the table, unchecked against the DNA. TRBV21-1 represents a pseudogene. The source of this sequence is a human donor. Sequences were obtained from PBMCs spiked with cells of the T cell clone KT2. CDR3 region: CASTHRGGSSYEQYF. The DNA of the CDR3 is TGTGCCAGCACCCACAGGGGGGGCAGCTCCTACGAGCAGTACTTC.